Below are 30 T cell receptor beta chains sequenced from a single sample in a study of blood T cell repertoires in COVID-19. Clones were read by immunoSEQ multiplex PCR, and TCRdb kept only the in-frame ones, dropping some. The table records about 51,000 clones, 65% to 90% of them present only once. The specimen sequenced was peripheral blood. Receptors were obtained from a man between 60 and 70 years old with acute or convalescent COVID-19.

CDR3 protein: CASSLDGASGANEQFF. In DNA, the CDR3 is TGCGCCAGCAGCCTCGACGGTGCTAGCGGGGCCAATGAGCAGTTCTTC. The chain employs TRBV10-2 and TRBJ2-1, with 9 bases lining up with TRBD2. Losses at the gene ends were 6 bases for V and 6 bases for J; bases not matched to a gene: 12. Germline lookup yields CDR1 WSHSY and CDR2 SAAADI. CDR3 length equals 16 residues.

This sequence joins TRBV29-1 and TRBJ1-1; D perhaps matches TRBD1 (5 bases). CDR3 length: 13 amino acids. The V gene's germline CDR1 is SQVTM and CDR2 ANQGSEA. V was pared by 1 base and J by 6 bases, with 12 bases between. CDR3 amino acids: CSVEGRGSPEAFF. Written as DNA, the CDR3 is TGCAGCGTTGAAGGTAGGGGTTCCCCTGAAGCTTTCTTT.

V usage is TRBV13 and J usage is TRBJ1-1, with 8 bases fitting TRBD1. Germline CDR1 reads PRHDT; CDR2 reads FYEKMQ (reference sequence). Germline trimming cut 4 bases from V and 4 bases from J; bases unmatched to any gene: 5. The CDR3 contains 14 residues. CDR3 sequence reads: CASSSGTGGTEAFF. The DNA for the CDR3 is TGTGCCAGCAGCTCGGGAACAGGGGGCACTGAAGCTTTCTTT.

The chain couples TRBV11-2 to TRBJ2-1; perhaps TRBD2 as D (6 bases). Germline V gene lookup returns CDR1 SGHAT and CDR2 FQNNGV. The length of the CDR3 is 14 residues. Between the trimmed V and J ends, which lost 5 bases and 4 bases, there was a span of 12 bases. CDR3 DNA sequence: TGTGCCAGCAGCCTTAATAGCGGATACAATGAGCAGTTCTTC. Residues: CASSLNSGYNEQFF.

V gene TRBV25-1 combines with J gene TRBJ2-5, with TRBD1 matching over 7 bases. With V trimmed by 0 bases and J by 7 bases, 2 bases remained unmatched. In germline, CDR1 is MGHDK, CDR2 SYGVNS. The CDR3 extends over 13 amino acids. Here the CDR3 reads CASSEYSGGTQYF. The CDR3 DNA follows: TGTGCCAGCAGTGAATATTCAGGGGGGACCCAGTACTTC.

This clone was observed a few times. The V gene is TRBV2, the J gene TRBJ1-4, with TRBD1 as a possible D gene (5 bases). The CDR3 length is 14 residues. Germline assignment: CDR1 SNHLY and CDR2 FYNNEI. V lost 4 bases and J 8 bases, leaving 14 bases between the germline ends. This chain's CDR3 is CASSAEGRGEKLFF. Here the CDR3 DNA reads TGTGCCAGCAGTGCCGAGGGGCGGGGAGAAAAACTGTTTTTT.

J is TRBJ1-2 and V is TRBV5-1; 9 bases are a match to TRBD1. Germline V gives CDR1 SGHRS, CDR2 YFSETQ. CDR3 size: 13 residues. V shed 3 bases and J 7 bases; nucleotides not matched to a gene: 4. CDR3 protein: CASSSGQGSGYTF. In nucleotides, the CDR3 is TGCGCCAGCAGCTCGGGACAGGGTTCTGGCTACACCTTC.

The V and J genes are TRBV4-3 and TRBJ1-4; 7 nucleotides agree with TRBD1. This CDR3 contains 16 residues. The V segment lost 2 bases and the J segment 7 bases; nucleotides outside the gene matches: 10. Germline CDR1 and CDR2: LGHNA and YSLEER. The CDR3 region is CASSQHRGRKGEKLFF. For the CDR3, the DNA is TGCGCCAGCAGCCAACATAGGGGGCGCAAGGGTGAAAAACTGTTTTTT.

The genes are TRBV29-1 and TRBJ1-5; TRBD1 matches 10 bases. V was pared by 3 bases and J by 1 base, with 6 bases of the junction left unmatched. The germline gives CDR1 SQVTM, CDR2 ANQGSEA. The CDR3 has 16 residues. The CDR3 sequence is CSVDRDRGWSNQPQHF. For the CDR3, the DNA is TGCAGCGTTGACAGGGACAGGGGTTGGAGCAATCAGCCCCAGCATTTT.

This chain joins TRBV4-2 and TRBJ1-1, with D possibly matching TRBD1 (5 bases). The CDR3 runs to 15 residues. Trimming cost V 0 bases and J 1 base, with 9 bases left between them. Germline CDR1 and CDR2: LGHNA and YNFKEQ. Here the CDR3 reads CASSQEWTSNTEAFF. CDR3 in DNA: TGTGCCAGCAGCCAAGAATGGACATCGAACACTGAAGCTTTCTTT.

The chain couples TRBV7-3 to TRBJ1-1, with 8 nucleotides matching TRBD1. The trim removed 3 bases at V and 5 bases at J, leaving 2 bases unmatched. CDR1 and CDR2 (germline): SGHTA, FQGTGA. The CDR3 extends over 13 amino acids. CDR3 nucleotide sequence: TGTGCCAGCAGCTTCGGACAGGGAACTGAAGCTTTCTTT. Protein product: CASSFGQGTEAFF.

This chain links TRBV9 with TRBJ2-3, with 7 positions matching TRBD2. V lost 0 bases and J lost 8; bases outside the gene matches: 9. This CDR3 is built from 15 residues. Germline V gene lookup returns CDR1 SGDLS and CDR2 YYNGEE. The CDR3 is CASSVVERAGSTQYF. For the CDR3, the DNA is TGTGCCAGCAGCGTAGTTGAGCGAGCGGGAAGTACGCAGTATTTT.

The chain combines TRBV7-3 with TRBJ2-3, with D uncertain. This CDR3 comprises 14 residues. Germline V lookup: CDR1 SGHTA, CDR2 FQGTGA. The ends were cut back, 1 base at V and 2 bases at J, with 7 bases in the middle. The chain's CDR3 is CASSLSTDTDTQYF. DNA for the CDR3: TGTGCCAGCAGCTTAAGTACAGACACAGATACGCAGTATTTT.

As regards this clone: The junction shows a germline mismatch at one end, possibly a read error. The chain couples TRBV10-3 to TRBJ2-3; D is possibly TRBD2 (6 bases). Germline V lookup: CDR1 ENHRY, CDR2 SYGVKD. The CDR3 runs 16 residues. CDR3 DNA: TGTGCCATCAGTGATAGTGGCGGGGTTAGCACAGATACTCAGTATTTT. This encodes CAISDSGGVSTDTQYF.

The chain combines TRBV4-3 with TRBJ2-3; the D gene is possibly TRBD2 (6 bases). The germline CDR1 and CDR2 sequences are LGHNA and YSLEER. Trimming took off 0 bases at V and 0 bases at J, with 22 bases between the two ends. The CDR3 extends over 20 amino acids. In DNA, the CDR3 is TGCGCCAGCAGCCAAGATACCCTATCCGGCGGCGGGGAGAGCACAGATACGCAGTATTTT. Translation: CASSQDTLSGGGESTDTQYF.

The chain recombines TRBV3-1 (or the pseudogene TRBV3-2) with TRBJ2-7; TRBD1 might be the D (6 bases). Germline CDR1 and CDR2: LGHDT and YNNKEL (reference sequence). The CDR3 extends over 17 amino acids. Trimming left V 1 base short and J 2 bases short, with 18 bases between. CDR3 nucleotide sequence: TGTGCCAGCAGCCAAGTTTTTTTTGGGACACGACCCTACGAGCAGTACTTC. Translating gives CASSQVFFGTRPYEQYF.

This clone was observed a handful of times. The chain links TRBV3-1 (or the pseudogene TRBV3-2) to TRBJ2-4; unclear D gene. The V gene's germline CDR1 is LGHDT and CDR2 YNNKEL (reference sequence). This CDR3 spans 18 amino acids. V shed 1 base and J shed 0 bases, with 16 bases lying between them. CDR3 loop: CASSQGRQPALAKNIQYF. The CDR3 region has the DNA TGTGCCAGCAGCCAAGGCCGACAACCCGCTTTAGCCAAAAACATTCAGTACTTC.

The chain is built from TRBV28 and TRBJ2-7; 10 bases align to TRBD1. The V gene end was trimmed by 7 bases and the J gene end by 4 bases; junction bases not matched to a gene: 4. The CDR3 covers 13 residues. CDR1 MDHEN and CDR2 SYDVKM come from the germline V gene. CDR3 loop: CASIPGQGYEQYF. Here the CDR3 DNA reads TGTGCCAGCATTCCGGGACAGGGGTACGAGCAGTACTTC.

J is TRBJ2-1 and V is TRBV12-3 or TRBV12-4; 8 bases are shared with TRBD1. The CDR3 length is 11 residues. J gave up 14 bases and V 6 bases, and 6 bases lay outside the gene matches. The CDR3 region has the DNA TGTGCCAGCAGCCAGGACAGGGCCAAGTTCTTC. Its protein is CASSQDRAKFF.

CDR3 coding DNA: TGTGCCAGCAGGGCCAGCCTTGGGGGCGGCACTGAAGCTTTCTTT. Residues: CASRASLGGGTEAFF. The chain is built from TRBV28 and TRBJ1-1, with D tentatively TRBD1 (6 bases). The CDR3 runs 15 residues. Germline values: CDR1 MDHEN, CDR2 SYDVKM. Trimming removed 6 bases at V and 4 bases at J, with 18 bases between.

The chain uses TRBV5-4 and TRBJ2-2, with 7 bases fitting TRBD2. This CDR3 spans 17 amino acids. V was clipped by 6 bases and J by 2 bases; unmatched bases: 13. Germline CDR1 is SGHNT and CDR2 is YYREEE (reference sequence). The CDR3 spells CASTWGRASFNTGELFF. The CDR3 DNA reads as TGTGCCAGCACCTGGGGGAGGGCCAGTTTCAACACCGGGGAGCTGTTTTTT.

This chain uses TRBV4-3 with TRBJ2-3; possibly TRBD2 for D (5 bases). Trimming took 0 bases from V and 1 from J, leaving 11 bases between them. CDR1 and CDR2 (germline): LGHNA, YSLEER. The CDR3 loop spans 16 amino acids. The chain's CDR3 is CASSQEGIGGTDTQYF. CDR3 sequence (DNA): TGCGCCAGCAGCCAAGAGGGAATCGGGGGCACAGATACGCAGTATTTT.

The chain combines TRBV7-2 with TRBJ1-2; 9 bases map to TRBD1. The CDR3 sequence is 18 residues long. The V segment lost 5 bases and the J segment 1 base; nucleotides outside the gene matches: 14. The germline V gene encodes CDR1 SGHTA and CDR2 FQGNSA. The CDR3 region has the DNA TGTGCCAGCAGCCCAACTTATGGGACAGGGAGATTTAACTATGGCTACACCTTC. Its protein product is CASSPTYGTGRFNYGYTF.

CDR3 loop: CASSIEGAGNEQFF. DNA of the CDR3: TGTGCCAGCAGTATCGAAGGGGCTGGGAATGAGCAGTTCTTC. The chain uses TRBV6-4 and TRBJ2-1, with D possibly matching TRBD1 (5 bases). Germline CDR1 MRHNA, CDR2 SNTAGT. V lost 5 bases to trimming and J lost 7 bases, with 15 bases between them. The CDR3 covers 14 residues.

The chain uses TRBV12-5 and TRBJ2-7, with TRBD1 matching 8 bases. Per the germline V gene, CDR1 is LGHNT and CDR2 is FRNRAP. Germline trimming cut 7 bases from V and 7 bases from J; bases unmatched to any gene: 15. CDR3 length: 15 residues. The CDR3 spells CASVFGQGASEEQYF. CDR3 DNA: TGTGCTAGTGTTTTTGGCCAGGGGGCCTCGGAAGAGCAGTACTTC.

The chain is built from TRBV3-1 (or the pseudogene TRBV3-2) and TRBJ1-3; maybe TRBD1 (6 bases). From germline, CDR1 is LGHDT and CDR2 YNNKEL (reference sequence). The CDR3 contains 14 residues. V shed 5 bases and J shed 2 bases, with 10 bases lying between them. The CDR3 sequence: CASSSNRAGNTIYF. CDR3 nucleotides: TGTGCCAGCAGCTCGAACAGGGCTGGAAACACCATATATTTT.

The chain couples TRBV5-1 to TRBJ1-4; D is unresolved. Per the germline V gene, CDR1 is SGHRS and CDR2 is YFSETQ. The CDR3 spans 18 residues. The V gene lost 1 base and the J gene lost 1 base, with 17 bases spanning the gap. CDR3 bases: TGCGCCAGCAGCTTGTCTGCCTACCGACATGTAACTAATGAAAAACTGTTTTTT. Its translation is CASSLSAYRHVTNEKLFF.

The rearrangement uses TRBV7-9 and TRBJ1-2; D uncertain. V gave up 1 base and J gave up 9 bases, with 12 bases separating them. There are 13 residues in the CDR3. CDR1 SEHNR and CDR2 FQNEAQ come from the germline V gene (reference sequence). The CDR3 here is CASSLVGLRSYTF. As DNA, the CDR3 is TGTGCCAGCAGCTTAGTTGGGCTCCGGAGCTACACCTTC.

The chain recombines TRBV11-2 with TRBJ2-4, with TRBD1 as a possible D gene (6 bases). Germline CDR1 is SGHAT and CDR2 is FQNNGV. There are 15 residues in the CDR3. Trimming took 5 bases from V and 0 from J, leaving 11 bases between them. CDR3 sequence: CASSLTGLAKNIQYF. The CDR3 DNA reads TGTGCCAGCAGCCTGACAGGACTAGCCAAAAACATTCAGTACTTC.

V and J are TRBV3-1 (or the pseudogene TRBV3-2) and TRBJ1-1, with 7 bases that match TRBD1. CDR3 length equals 16 residues. CDR1 is LGHDT and CDR2 is YNNKEL in the germline V gene (reference sequence). The V segment lost 1 base and the J segment 6 bases; nucleotides outside the gene matches: 11. CDR3 nucleotides: TGTGCCAGCAGCCAAGGAGGGTCCAGGGGGTTGGCTGAAGCTTTCTTT. As protein: CASSQGGSRGLAEAFF.